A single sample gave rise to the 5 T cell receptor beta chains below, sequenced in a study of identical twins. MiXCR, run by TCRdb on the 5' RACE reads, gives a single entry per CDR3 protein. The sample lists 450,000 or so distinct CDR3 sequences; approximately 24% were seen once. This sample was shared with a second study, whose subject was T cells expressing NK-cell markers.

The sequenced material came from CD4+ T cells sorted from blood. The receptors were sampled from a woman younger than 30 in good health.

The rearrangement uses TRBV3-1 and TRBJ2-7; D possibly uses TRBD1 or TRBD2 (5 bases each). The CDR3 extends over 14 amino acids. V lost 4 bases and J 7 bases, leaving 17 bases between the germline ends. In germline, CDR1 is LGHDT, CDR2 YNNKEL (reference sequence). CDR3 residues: CASSRRGAAREQYF. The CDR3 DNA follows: TGTGCCAGCAGCCGCCGAGGGGCAGCACGTGAGCAGTACTTC.

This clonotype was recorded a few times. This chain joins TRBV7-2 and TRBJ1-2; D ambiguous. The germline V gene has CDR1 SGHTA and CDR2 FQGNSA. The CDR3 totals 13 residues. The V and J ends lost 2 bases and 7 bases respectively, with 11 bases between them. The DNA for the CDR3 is TGTGCCAGCAGCTTAAACAGAATCTCTGGCTACACCTTC. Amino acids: CASSLNRISGYTF.

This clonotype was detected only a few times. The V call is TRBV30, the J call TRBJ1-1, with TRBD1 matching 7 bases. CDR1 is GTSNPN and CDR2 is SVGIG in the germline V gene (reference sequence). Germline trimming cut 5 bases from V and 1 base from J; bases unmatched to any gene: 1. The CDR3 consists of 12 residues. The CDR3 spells CAWDRENTEAFF. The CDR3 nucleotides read TGTGCCTGGGACAGGGAGAACACTGAAGCTTTCTTT.

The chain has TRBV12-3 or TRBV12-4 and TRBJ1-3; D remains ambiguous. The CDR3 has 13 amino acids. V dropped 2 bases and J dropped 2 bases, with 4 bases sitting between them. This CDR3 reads CASSLFTGNTIYF. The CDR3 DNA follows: TGTGCCAGCAGTTTATTCACTGGAAACACCATATATTTT.

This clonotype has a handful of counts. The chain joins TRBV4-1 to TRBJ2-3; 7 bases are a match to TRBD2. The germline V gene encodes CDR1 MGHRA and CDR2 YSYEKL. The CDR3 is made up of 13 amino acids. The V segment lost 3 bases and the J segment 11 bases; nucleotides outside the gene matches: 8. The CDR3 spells CASSHEGLAEQYF. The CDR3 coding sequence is TGCGCCAGCAGCCACGAGGGGCTAGCGGAGCAGTATTTT.